The 17 T cell receptor beta chains given below trace back to one sample, sequenced in a study of blood T cell repertoires in COVID-19. The data were produced by immunoSEQ multiplex PCR, yet TCRdb's version contains in-frame clones alone and is incomplete. The data show more than 130,000 clones, just under 90% seen once. The sequenced material came from peripheral blood. The receptors here all came from a woman aged 35 to 49 with acute or convalescent COVID-19.

The chain combines TRBV21-1 with TRBJ2-7; whether TRBD1, the table's D call, matches the DNA was not checked. TRBV21-1 constitutes a pseudogene. CDR3 length: 17 amino acids. CDR3 DNA sequence: TGTGCCAGCAGTTTAGAGGGGGAACCAACTCGCCTCTACGAGCAGTACTTC. This codes for CASSLEGEPTRLYEQYF.

This rearrangement joins TRBV10-3 to TRBJ1-2; 8 positions agree with TRBD1. Germline V CDR1 and CDR2: ENHRY, SYGVKD. The CDR3 has 13 residues. V shed 4 bases and J 7 bases; nucleotides not matched to a gene: 5. The CDR3 reads CAISVTGDAGYTF. Written as DNA, the CDR3 is TGTGCCATCAGTGTGACAGGGGATGCTGGCTACACCTTC.

J is TRBJ2-5 and V is TRBV6-5, with TRBD2 identical over 7 bases. After removal of 6 bases from V and 4 bases from J, the junction contained 11 bases not matched to a gene. There are 15 residues in the CDR3. Germline loops: CDR1 MNHEY, CDR2 SVGAGI. The CDR3 is CASRSWGGEGETQYF. For the CDR3, the DNA is TGTGCCAGCAGGAGTTGGGGGGGGGAGGGAGAGACCCAGTACTTC.

V gene TRBV7-8 combines with J gene TRBJ1-5, with TRBD1 as a possible D gene (6 bases). The V end was cut by 5 bases, the J end by 5 bases, with 19 bases between. Germline lookup yields CDR1 SGHVS and CDR2 FQNEAQ. The CDR3 is 16 residues long. The CDR3 nucleotides are TGTGCCAGCAGCCGAGGGGGACACCTAGGCTATCAGCCCCAGCATTTT. Encoded protein: CASSRGGHLGYQPQHF.

The chain uses TRBV6-5 and TRBJ1-6; D possibly corresponds to TRBD1 (6 bases). Trimming removed 6 bases at V and 8 bases at J, with 17 bases between. Germline loops: CDR1 MNHEY, CDR2 SVGAGI. This CDR3 is 15 amino acids long. CDR3 sequence: CASRWTVGFDSPLHF. The CDR3 DNA reads TGTGCCAGCAGGTGGACAGTTGGGTTTGATTCACCCCTCCACTTT.

The chain employs TRBV7-2 and TRBJ2-7, with a weak D call TRBD2 (5 bases). Trimming pared 5 bases from V and 2 bases from J, leaving 19 bases between. This CDR3 is 16 amino acids long. Germline loops: CDR1 SGHTA, CDR2 FQGNSA. The CDR3 reads CASSPESGKGAYEQYF. CDR3 DNA sequence: TGTGCCAGCAGCCCCGAAAGTGGTAAGGGAGCCTACGAGCAGTACTTC.

The CDR3 sequence is CASSGGLGGETQYF. The CDR3 DNA reads as TGTGCCAGCTCCGGAGGACTGGGTGGGGAGACCCAGTACTTC. The chain combines TRBV18 with TRBJ2-5; possibly TRBD2 for D (5 bases). Trimming cost V 6 bases and J 5 bases, with 16 bases left between them. The CDR3 has 14 residues. CDR1 is KGHSH, CDR2 LQKENI, per germline.

This sequence joins TRBV30 and TRBJ2-7; tentative D call: TRBD2 (5 bases). The CDR3 length is 13 residues. V lost 2 bases and J lost 5, with 13 bases in between. Germline-derived CDR1 and CDR2 are GTSNPN and SVGIG (reference sequence). The CDR3 coding sequence is TGTGCCTGGAGTTACGGGATGTACGACGAGCAGTACTTC. Encoded protein: CAWSYGMYDEQYF.

On this clone: The same CDR3 arises from other DNA sequences in this sample as well. The chain uses TRBV20-1 and TRBJ2-7, with TRBD2 identical over 7 bases. The CDR3 has 11 amino acids. Trimming took 6 bases from V and 4 from J; bases not matched to a gene: 3. Germline CDR1 reads DFQATT; CDR2 reads SNEGSKA (reference sequence). CDR3 loop: CSARRGYEQYF. The CDR3 nucleotides read TGCAGTGCCCGGCGGGGGTACGAGCAGTACTTC.

This clone was found a few times. V gene TRBV4-2 combines with J gene TRBJ2-1; 7 nucleotides agree with TRBD2. Trimming cost V 0 bases and J 0 bases; bases outside gene matches: 5. Germline V lookup: CDR1 LGHNA, CDR2 YNFKEQ. There are 17 residues in the CDR3. DNA for the CDR3: TGTGCCAGCAGCCAAGATCCGGGCGGGAGCTCCTACAATGAGCAGTTCTTC. Amino acid sequence: CASSQDPGGSSYNEQFF.

The genes are TRBV11-2 and TRBJ2-1, with 7 positions matching TRBD2. The CDR3 spans 14 residues. The V gene end was trimmed by 3 bases and the J gene end by 9 bases; junction bases not matched to a gene: 8. Germline-derived CDR1 and CDR2 are SGHAT and FQNNGV. As DNA, the CDR3 is TGTGCCAGCAGCTTGGAGACTAGCCACAGTGAGCAGTTCTTC. Translated: CASSLETSHSEQFF.

This clone was detected once. The chain links TRBV10-3 to TRBJ2-5; 10 nucleotides agree with TRBD2. This CDR3 is built from 14 residues. V was clipped by 4 bases and J by 4 bases; unmatched bases: 3. CDR1 and CDR2 (germline): ENHRY, SYGVKD. In nucleotides, the CDR3 is TGTGCCATCAGTGTAGCGGGGGGAAGAGAGACCCAGTACTTC. Residues: CAISVAGGRETQYF.

The rearrangement uses TRBV2 and TRBJ2-7; D unresolved. Germline CDR1 reads SNHLY; CDR2 reads FYNNEI. V was pared by 4 bases and J by 6 bases, with 7 bases between. The CDR3 consists of 11 residues. The CDR3 DNA is TGTGCCAGCAGTGTACTCCCCGAGCAGTACTTC. It translates to CASSVLPEQYF.

The genes are TRBV6-5 and TRBJ1-1; tentatively, D is TRBD1 (6 bases). Between the trimmed V and J ends, which lost 6 bases and 1 base, there was a span of 9 bases. CDR3 size: 13 residues. Germline V lookup: CDR1 MNHEY, CDR2 SVGAGI. The CDR3 region is CASSWTANTEAFF. The CDR3 DNA reads TGTGCCAGCAGCTGGACAGCGAACACTGAAGCTTTCTTT.

The chain joins TRBV7-9 to TRBJ1-5, with TRBD1 identical over 9 bases. The CDR3 has 16 amino acids. Germline values: CDR1 SEHNR, CDR2 FQNEAQ (reference sequence). Unmatched junction bases numbered 4, after V lost 4 bases and J lost 0 bases. The chain's CDR3 is CASSSGQGSSNQPQHF. The DNA for the CDR3 is TGTGCCAGCAGCTCTGGACAGGGGAGTAGCAATCAGCCCCAGCATTTT. The entire variable domain, with the rest obtained from reference TRBV7-9 and TRBJ1-5, is as follows: DTGVSQNPRHKITKRGQNVTFRCDPISEHNRLYWYRQTLGQGPEFLTYFQNEAQLEKSRLLSDRFSAERPKGSFSTLEIQRTEQGDSAMYLCASSSGQGSSNQPQHFGDGTRLSIL.

The gene calls are TRBV27 and TRBJ1-2, with TRBD1 identical over 7 bases. CDR1 MNHEY and CDR2 SMNVEV come from the germline V gene (reference sequence). The length of the CDR3 is 13 residues. Trimming took 4 bases from V and 8 from J; bases not matched to a gene: 7. The CDR3 nucleotides are TGTGCCAGCAGTTCATCGACAGGGAAAGGCTACACCTTC. It encodes CASSSSTGKGYTF.

The gene calls are TRBV9 and TRBJ2-7, with 13 bases matching TRBD2. With V trimmed by 2 bases and J by 4 bases, 3 bases remained unmatched. CDR3 length: 15 amino acids. Germline values: CDR1 SGDLS, CDR2 YYNGEE. CDR3: CASSVRGLAGYEQYF. The CDR3 bases are TGTGCCAGCAGCGTCCGGGGACTAGCGGGGTACGAGCAGTACTTC.